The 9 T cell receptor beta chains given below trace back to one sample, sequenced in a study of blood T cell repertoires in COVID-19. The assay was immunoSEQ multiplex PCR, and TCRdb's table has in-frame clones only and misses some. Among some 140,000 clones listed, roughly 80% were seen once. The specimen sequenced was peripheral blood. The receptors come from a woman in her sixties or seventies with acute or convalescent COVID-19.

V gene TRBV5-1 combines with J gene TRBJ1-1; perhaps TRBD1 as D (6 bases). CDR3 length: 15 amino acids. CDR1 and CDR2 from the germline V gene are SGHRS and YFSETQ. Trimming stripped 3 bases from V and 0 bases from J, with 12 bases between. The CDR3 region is CASSSQGLMNTEAFF. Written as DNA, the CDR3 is TGCGCCAGCAGCTCGCAGGGGCTCATGAACACTGAAGCTTTCTTT.

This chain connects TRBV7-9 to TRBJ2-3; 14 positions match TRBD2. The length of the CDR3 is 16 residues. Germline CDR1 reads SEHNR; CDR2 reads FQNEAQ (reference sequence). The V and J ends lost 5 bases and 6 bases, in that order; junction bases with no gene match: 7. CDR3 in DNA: TGTGCCAGCAGCCTCGGACTAGCGGGGGGTGGCGATACGCAGTATTTT. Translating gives CASSLGLAGGGDTQYF.

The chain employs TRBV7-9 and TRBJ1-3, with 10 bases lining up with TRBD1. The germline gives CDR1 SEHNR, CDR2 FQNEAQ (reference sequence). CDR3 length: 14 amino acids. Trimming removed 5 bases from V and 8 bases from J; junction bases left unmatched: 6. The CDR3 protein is CASSPGQGSHTIYF. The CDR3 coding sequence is TGTGCCAGCAGCCCGGGACAGGGGAGCCACACCATATATTTT.

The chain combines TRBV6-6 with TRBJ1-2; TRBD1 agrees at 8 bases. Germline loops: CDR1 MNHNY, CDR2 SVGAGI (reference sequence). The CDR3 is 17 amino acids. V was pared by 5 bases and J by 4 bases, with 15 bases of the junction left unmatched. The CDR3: CASSPRRPQGAVYGYTF. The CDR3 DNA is TGTGCCAGCAGTCCAAGAAGACCGCAGGGGGCCGTCTATGGCTACACCTTC.

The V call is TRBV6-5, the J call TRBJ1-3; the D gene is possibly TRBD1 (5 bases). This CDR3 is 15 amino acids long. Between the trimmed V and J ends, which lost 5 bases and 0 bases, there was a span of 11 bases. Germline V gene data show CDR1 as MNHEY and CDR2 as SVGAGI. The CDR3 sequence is CASSPGGGSGNTIYF. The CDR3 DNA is TGTGCCAGCAGTCCGGGGGGGGGCTCTGGAAACACCATATATTTT.

The CDR3 sequence: CAIRGTGDEKLFF. CDR3 sequence (DNA): TGTGCCATCAGAGGGACAGGGGATGAAAAACTGTTTTTT. The chain joins TRBV10-3 to TRBJ1-4, with 10 bases that match TRBD1. CDR3 size: 13 residues. The V and J ends lost 6 bases and 6 bases, in that order; junction bases with no gene match: 1. Germline assignment: CDR1 ENHRY and CDR2 SYGVKD.

The CDR3 DNA sequence: TGTGCCTGGAGTGTACGTCGGGTGGAGACCCAGTACTTC. It encodes CAWSVRRVETQYF. The chain joins TRBV30 to TRBJ2-5; D call uncertain. The length of the CDR3 is 13 residues. V gave up 0 bases and J gave up 5 bases, with 10 bases separating them. The germline V gene has CDR1 GTSNPN and CDR2 SVGIG (reference sequence).

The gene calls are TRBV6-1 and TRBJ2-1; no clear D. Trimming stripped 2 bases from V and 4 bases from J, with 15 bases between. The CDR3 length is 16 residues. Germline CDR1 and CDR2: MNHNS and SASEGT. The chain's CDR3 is CASSEYGQASYNEQFF. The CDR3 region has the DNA TGTGCCAGCAGTGAATACGGTCAGGCATCGTACAATGAGCAGTTCTTC.

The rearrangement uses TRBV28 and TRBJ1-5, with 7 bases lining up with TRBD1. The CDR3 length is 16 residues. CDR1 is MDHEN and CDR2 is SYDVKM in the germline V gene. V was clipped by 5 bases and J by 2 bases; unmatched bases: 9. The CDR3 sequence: CASSRLKTGGNQPQHF. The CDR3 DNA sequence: TGTGCCAGCAGTCGTCTCAAAACAGGGGGCAATCAGCCCCAGCATTTT.